This T cell receptor (beta chain) derives from a study of tumor and adjacent non-tumor tissue in lung cancer. Whole-study context: Patients comprised about a dozen adenocarcinoma, 2 squamous cell carcinoma and 1 small cell lung cancer. Stage I to III disease affected 10 men and roughly 5 women aged about 30 to 76. On average, productive TCRbeta reads reached roughly 4 million per sample.

The CDR3 spans 13 residues. Germline V gene data show CDR1 as SGHKS and CDR2 as YYEKEE (reference sequence). On this clonotype itself: The junction shows a germline mismatch at one end, possibly a read error.

The template was RNA from unsorted bulk tissue. This non-tumor lung sample came from over 3 cm beyond the tumor edge. The library came from three nested PCR rounds adapted from ARM-PCR protocols. MiXCR, run by TCRdb on the multiplex PCR reads, gives a single entry per CDR3 protein. This sample has 70,000 to 90,000 distinct CDR3 sequences; under 70% occur once, and the top ten carry roughly a quarter. The chain employs TRBV5-5 and TRBJ1-2; 7 nucleotides agree with TRBD1. The specimen sequenced was distant non-tumor lung tissue. The sequence was collected from a woman in her fifties or sixties with non-small cell lung cancer. This CDR3 is CASSGTASYGYTF. Written as DNA, the CDR3 is TGTGCCAGCAGCGGGACAGCTAGCTATGGTTACACCTTC.